The 26 T cell receptor beta chains below were found in one sample sequenced in a study of blood T cell repertoires in COVID-19. Profiled with immunoSEQ multiplex PCR; TCRdb holds only in-frame clones, not every one. The profile covers a few hundred thousand clones, with around nine tenths appearing a single time and 6% to 9% taken by the ten largest. Sequencing used peripheral blood. These receptors came from a woman aged 65 to 85 with active or convalescent COVID-19.

The rearrangement links TRBV6-2 or TRBV6-3 to TRBJ2-5; 14 nucleotides line up with TRBD2. The CDR3 is made up of 15 amino acids. Germline CDR1 reads MNHEY; CDR2 reads SVGEGT. Losses at the gene ends were 5 bases for V and 4 bases for J; bases not matched to a gene: 3. Here the CDR3 reads CASSQGLAGGETQYF. CDR3 coding DNA: TGTGCCAGCAGTCAAGGACTAGCGGGGGGAGAGACCCAGTACTTC.

This clone was detected only once. The rearrangement joins TRBV27 to TRBJ1-1; weak D call: TRBD1 (5 bases). The CDR3 sequence is 14 residues long. Trimming cost V 2 bases and J 8 bases, with 15 bases left between them. Germline V CDR1 and CDR2: MNHEY, SMNVEV (reference sequence). The CDR3 is CASSLQGGKTEAFF. The CDR3, as DNA: TGTGCCAGCAGTTTACAGGGAGGGAAAACAGAAGCTTTCTTT.

The CDR3 DNA sequence: TGCGCCAGCAGTGATGCGGATACACTCTACGAGCAGTACTTC. Its protein product is CASSDADTLYEQYF. J is TRBJ2-7 and V is TRBV10-1; no clear D. Germline CDR1 and CDR2: WNHNN and SYGVQD (reference sequence). This CDR3 is 14 amino acids long. Trimming removed 3 bases from V and 3 bases from J, with 12 bases in between.

The chain joins TRBV6-5 to TRBJ2-7; possible D gene TRBD1, 6 bases. The germline V gene encodes CDR1 MNHEY and CDR2 SVGAGI. The CDR3 runs 13 residues. With 8 bases removed from V and 3 bases from J, the gap between germline ends came to 14 bases. The CDR3 is CASRGRGRYEQYF. Written as DNA, the CDR3 is TGTGCCAGCCGGGGCAGGGGCCGCTACGAGCAGTACTTC.

The chain couples TRBV15 to TRBJ1-6; D possibly corresponds to TRBD1 (5 bases). Per germline, CDR1 LNHNV and CDR2 YYDKDF (reference sequence). V lost 1 base and J lost 7, with 14 bases in between. The CDR3 length is 16 residues. The CDR3, as DNA: TGTGCCACCAGCAGAGGGATCGGGGGGATGAATTCACCCCTCCACTTT. It yields the protein CATSRGIGGMNSPLHF. The full variable domain, with the rest looked up from reference TRBV15 and TRBJ1-6, is DAMVIQNPRYQVTQFGKPVTLSCSQTLNHNVMYWYQQKSSQAPKLLFHYYDKDFNNEADTPDNFQSRRPNTSFCFLDIRSPGLGDTAMYLCATSRGIGGMNSPLHFGNGTRLTVT.

The chain recombines TRBV19 with TRBJ1-5, with D tentatively TRBD1 (6 bases). V was cut by 6 bases and J by 4 bases, with 13 bases left in between. This CDR3 region has 14 residues. The germline gives CDR1 LNHDA, CDR2 SQIVND (reference sequence). The CDR3 DNA reads as TGTGCCAGTAGCATGACAGGCCCAAATCAGCCCCAGCATTTT. This encodes CASSMTGPNQPQHF. Based on the CDR3 plus reference TRBV19 and TRBJ1-5, the full variable domain is DGGITQSPKYLFRKEGQNVTLSCEQNLNHDAMYWYRQDPGQGLRLIYYSQIVNDFQKGDIAEGYSVSREKKESFPLTVTSAQKNPTAFYLCASSMTGPNQPQHFGDGTRLSIL.

The chain couples TRBV6-6 to TRBJ1-5; no firm D call. The V gene lost 7 bases and the J gene lost 5 bases, with 21 bases spanning the gap. Germline V gives CDR1 MNHNY, CDR2 SVGAGI (reference sequence). The CDR3 has 16 residues. CDR3 nucleotide sequence: TGTGCCAGCATCCAGAGCGGCGGGTCCGTTCATCAGCCCCAGCATTTT. It yields the protein CASIQSGGSVHQPQHF.

The chain recombines TRBV7-3 with TRBJ2-3; TRBD1 is a possible D gene (5 bases). CDR3 length: 19 residues. Germline V gene lookup returns CDR1 SGHTA and CDR2 FQGTGA. Trimming cost V 1 base and J 2 bases, with 22 bases left between them. Here the CDR3 reads CASSLIGVLSTPFTDTQYF. DNA for the CDR3: TGTGCCAGCAGCTTAATAGGGGTCCTTTCCACCCCATTCACAGATACGCAGTATTTT.

This chain joins TRBV11-2 and TRBJ1-4; D is perhaps TRBD1 (5 bases). V lost 1 base to trimming and J lost 8 bases, with 14 bases between them. The length of the CDR3 is 15 residues. Germline CDR1 and CDR2: SGHAT and FQNNGV. Written as DNA, the CDR3 is TGTGCCAGCAGCTTAGCAGGGCTTAAGGGCGAAAAACTGTTTTTT. This encodes CASSLAGLKGEKLFF.

This chain links TRBV10-2 with TRBJ2-2, with TRBD1 matching over 8 bases. Germline CDR1 and CDR2: WSHSY and SAAADI. The CDR3 contains 14 residues. Germline trimming cut 5 bases from V and 7 bases from J; bases unmatched to any gene: 6. CDR3 sequence (DNA): TGCGCCAGCAGTTTTTTACAGGGGGGCGGGGAGCTGTTTTTT. Translation: CASSFLQGGGELFF.

V gene TRBV11-2 combines with J gene TRBJ1-2; D is uncertain. Trimming took 5 bases from V and 14 from J, leaving 21 bases between them. Germline V gene data show CDR1 as SGHAT and CDR2 as FQNNGV. The CDR3 has 13 amino acids. CDR3 in DNA: TGTGCCAGCAGCCGCTCGGGTATAACCGCTGAAACCTTC. It yields the protein CASSRSGITAETF.

The V and J genes are TRBV19 and TRBJ1-1; D is possibly TRBD1 (5 bases). V lost 5 bases, J lost 3 bases, and 10 bases lay in between. The CDR3 covers 13 residues. Per germline, CDR1 LNHDA and CDR2 SQIVND (reference sequence). CDR3 nucleotide sequence: TGTGCCAGTAGTTGGGGAGGGGACACTGAAGCTTTCTTT. Its translation is CASSWGGDTEAFF.

Only a few counts were recorded for this clone. The chain employs TRBV6-1 and TRBJ1-5; D gene uncertain. Trimming took off 1 base at V and 4 bases at J, with 11 bases between the two ends. The length of the CDR3 is 15 residues. CDR1 MNHNS and CDR2 SASEGT come from the germline V gene. The DNA for the CDR3 is TGTGCCAGCAGTGAAGTGGCAGGTCTAAATCAGCCCCAGCATTTT. As protein: CASSEVAGLNQPQHF.

The rearrangement uses TRBV19 and TRBJ2-1; 10 bases match TRBD2. The CDR3 contains 15 residues. J was trimmed by 2 bases and V by 4 bases; bases with no gene match: 2. The germline V gene has CDR1 LNHDA and CDR2 SQIVND (reference sequence). In DNA form, the CDR3 reads TGTGCCAGTAGTACGCTAGCGGGGGCCTACAATGAGCAGTTCTTC. Its protein product is CASSTLAGAYNEQFF.

This chain uses TRBV25-1 with TRBJ2-7; D gene ambiguous. CDR1 and CDR2 from the germline V gene are MGHDK and SYGVNS. The V gene lost 6 bases and the J gene lost 0 bases, with 6 bases spanning the gap. CDR3 length: 12 amino acids. CDR3 DNA: TGTGCCAGCAGGTCCTTCTCCTACGAGCAGTACTTC. This codes for CASRSFSYEQYF.

The chain has TRBV6-2 or TRBV6-3 and TRBJ1-3; tentatively, D is TRBD1 (5 bases). Trimming removed 2 bases from V and 1 base from J, with 6 bases in between. Germline CDR1 reads MNHEY; CDR2 reads SVGEGT. This CDR3 is 14 amino acids long. The CDR3 spells CASSYQGSGNTIYF. The CDR3 region has the DNA TGTGCCAGCAGTTACCAGGGATCTGGAAACACCATATATTTT.

The rearrangement links TRBV7-2 to TRBJ1-1; no clear D. V dropped 6 bases and J dropped 0 bases, with 8 bases sitting between them. Germline CDR1 and CDR2: SGHTA and FQGNSA. The CDR3 loop spans 13 amino acids. For the CDR3, the DNA is TGTGCCAGCAGGTGGAGAATGAACACTGAAGCTTTCTTT. It encodes CASRWRMNTEAFF.

As to this clone: Different DNA sequences within this sample yield the same CDR3. The V call is TRBV5-4, the J call TRBJ2-5; 8 positions match TRBD2. V lost 4 bases, J lost 5 bases, and 4 bases stayed unmatched. CDR1 and CDR2 from the germline V gene are SGHNT and YYREEE (reference sequence). This CDR3 contains 13 residues. In nucleotides, the CDR3 is TGTGCCAGCAGCCCGGGCGGGGGGGAGACCCAGTACTTC. This codes for CASSPGGGETQYF.

The V call is TRBV7-9, the J call TRBJ2-1; weak D call: TRBD1 (6 bases). The germline V gene encodes CDR1 SEHNR and CDR2 FQNEAQ (reference sequence). CDR3 length: 15 residues. The V end lost 1 base, the J end lost 3 bases, and 10 bases lay between the germline ends. This CDR3 is CASSLGTEFYNEQFF. The CDR3 DNA is TGTGCCAGCAGCTTAGGGACAGAATTCTACAATGAGCAGTTCTTC. The whole variable domain, filled in from reference TRBV7-9 and TRBJ2-1, reads DTGVSQNPRHKITKRGQNVTFRCDPISEHNRLYWYRQTLGQGPEFLTYFQNEAQLEKSRLLSDRFSAERPKGSFSTLEIQRTEQGDSAMYLCASSLGTEFYNEQFFGPGTRLTVL.

V is TRBV9 and J is TRBJ2-1, with 7 bases identical to TRBD2. This CDR3 is 16 amino acids long. Unmatched junction bases numbered 10, after V lost 0 bases and J lost 7 bases. CDR1 and CDR2 from the germline V gene are SGDLS and YYNGEE. CDR3 DNA: TGTGCCAGCAGCGTAGTAGGGACCGGGGGAGGGAATGAGCAGTTCTTC. Its protein product is CASSVVGTGGGNEQFF.

The V call is TRBV7-2, the J call TRBJ2-3; D not certain. V shed 2 bases and J shed 2 bases, with 8 bases lying between them. The CDR3 loop spans 14 amino acids. The V gene's germline CDR1 is SGHTA and CDR2 FQGNSA. CDR3 nucleotides: TGTGCCAGCAGCTTAACTTCATTCACAGATACGCAGTATTTT. Translating it yields CASSLTSFTDTQYF.

The V gene is TRBV5-4, the J gene TRBJ1-2, with a weak D call TRBD1 (6 bases). CDR1 and CDR2 from the germline V gene are SGHNT and YYREEE (reference sequence). V shed 2 bases and J shed 0 bases, with 8 bases lying between them. The CDR3 spans 14 residues. CDR3 DNA: TGTGCCAGCAGCTTACAGGGACCTAACTATGGCTACACCTTC. Translating gives CASSLQGPNYGYTF.

This rearrangement joins TRBV7-9 to TRBJ2-2; weak D call: TRBD1 (5 bases). Deletions cut 1 base from V and 1 base from J, with 7 bases between. The CDR3 runs 15 residues. Germline-derived CDR1 and CDR2 are SEHNR and FQNEAQ (reference sequence). This CDR3 reads CASSLDQGNTGELFF. The CDR3, as DNA: TGTGCCAGCAGCTTAGATCAGGGGAACACCGGGGAGCTGTTTTTT. The variable domain in full, completed from reference TRBV7-9 and TRBJ2-2, reads DTGVSQNPRHKITKRGQNVTFRCDPISEHNRLYWYRQTLGQGPEFLTYFQNEAQLEKSRLLSDRFSAERPKGSFSTLEIQRTEQGDSAMYLCASSLDQGNTGELFFGEGSRLTVL.

Only a few counts were recorded for this clone. This rearrangement joins TRBV28 to TRBJ1-2, with D perhaps matching TRBD1 (6 bases). CDR1 is MDHEN and CDR2 is SYDVKM in the germline V gene. V lost 3 bases to trimming and J lost 4 bases, with 12 bases between them. CDR3 size: 14 residues. DNA for the CDR3: TGTGCCAGCAGTTTGGACAGATTAGGCTATGGCTACACCTTC. Its protein product is CASSLDRLGYGYTF.

The V call is TRBV19, the J call TRBJ2-1, with unresolved D. CDR1 and CDR2 (germline): LNHDA, SQIVND (reference sequence). V lost 0 bases and J lost 6, with 12 bases in between. The CDR3 extends over 15 amino acids. CDR3 in amino acids: CASSIDQEQPNEQFF. The CDR3 DNA is TGTGCCAGTAGTATAGATCAAGAACAGCCCAATGAGCAGTTCTTC.

V gene TRBV4-3 combines with J gene TRBJ1-1, with D perhaps matching TRBD1 (5 bases). Trimming removed 0 bases at V and 2 bases at J, with 19 bases between. Germline values: CDR1 LGHNA, CDR2 YSLEER. The CDR3 is made up of 18 amino acids. This chain's CDR3 is CASSQDLASGVSNTEAFF. The CDR3, as DNA: TGCGCCAGCAGCCAAGATCTCGCTTCGGGGGTATCAAACACTGAAGCTTTCTTT.